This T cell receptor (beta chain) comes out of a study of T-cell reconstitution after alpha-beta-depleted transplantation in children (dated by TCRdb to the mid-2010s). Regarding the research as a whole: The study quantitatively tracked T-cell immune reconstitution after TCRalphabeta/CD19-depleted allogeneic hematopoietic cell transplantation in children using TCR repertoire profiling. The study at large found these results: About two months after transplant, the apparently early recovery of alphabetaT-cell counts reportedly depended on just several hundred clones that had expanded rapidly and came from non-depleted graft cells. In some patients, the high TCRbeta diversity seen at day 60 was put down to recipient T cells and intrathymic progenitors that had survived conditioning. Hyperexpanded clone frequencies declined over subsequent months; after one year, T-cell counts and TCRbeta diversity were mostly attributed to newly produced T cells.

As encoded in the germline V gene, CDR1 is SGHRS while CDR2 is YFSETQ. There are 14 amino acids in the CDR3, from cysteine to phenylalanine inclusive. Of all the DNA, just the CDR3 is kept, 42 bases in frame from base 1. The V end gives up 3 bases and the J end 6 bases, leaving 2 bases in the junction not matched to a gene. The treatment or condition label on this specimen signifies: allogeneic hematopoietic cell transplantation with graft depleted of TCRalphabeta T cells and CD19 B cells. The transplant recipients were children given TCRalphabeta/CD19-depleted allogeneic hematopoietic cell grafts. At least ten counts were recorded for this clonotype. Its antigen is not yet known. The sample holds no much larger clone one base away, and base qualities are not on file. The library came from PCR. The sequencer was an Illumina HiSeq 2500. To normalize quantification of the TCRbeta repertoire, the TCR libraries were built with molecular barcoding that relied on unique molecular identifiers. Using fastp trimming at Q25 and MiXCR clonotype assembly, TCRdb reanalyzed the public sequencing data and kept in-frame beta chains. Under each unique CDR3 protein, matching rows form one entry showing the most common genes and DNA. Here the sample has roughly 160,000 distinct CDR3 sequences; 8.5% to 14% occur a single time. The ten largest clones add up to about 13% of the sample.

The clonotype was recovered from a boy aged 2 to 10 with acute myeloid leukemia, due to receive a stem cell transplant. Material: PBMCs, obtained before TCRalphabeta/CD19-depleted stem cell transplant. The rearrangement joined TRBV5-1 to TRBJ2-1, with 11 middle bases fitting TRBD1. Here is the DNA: TGCGCCAGCAGCTCAGGGACAGGGGGCAATGAGCAGTTCTTC. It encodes CASSSGTGGNEQFF.